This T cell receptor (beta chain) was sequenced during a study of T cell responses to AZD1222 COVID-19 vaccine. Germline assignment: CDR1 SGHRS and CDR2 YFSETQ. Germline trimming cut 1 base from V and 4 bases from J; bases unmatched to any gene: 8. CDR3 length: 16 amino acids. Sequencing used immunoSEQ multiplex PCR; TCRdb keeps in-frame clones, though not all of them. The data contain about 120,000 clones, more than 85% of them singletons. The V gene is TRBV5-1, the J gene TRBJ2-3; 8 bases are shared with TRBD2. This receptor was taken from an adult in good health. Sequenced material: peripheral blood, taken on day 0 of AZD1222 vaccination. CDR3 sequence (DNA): TGCGCCAGCAGCTTGTTGGGTAGCGGGGCTCCAGATACGCAGTATTTT. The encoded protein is CASSLLGSGAPDTQYF.